Shown below are 19 T cell receptor beta chains from a single sample sequenced in a study of blood T cell repertoires in COVID-19. This table comes from immunoSEQ multiplex PCR, and its TCRdb copy is limited to in-frame clones, with some not included. The table records 310,000 or so clones, 87% of them present only once. Input material: peripheral blood. The receptors come from a woman aged 45 to 65 who had recovered from COVID-19.

The chain is built from TRBV19 and TRBJ1-2, with D unclear. This CDR3 has 14 residues. V lost 8 bases, J lost 1 base, and 14 bases lay in between. CDR1 is LNHDA, CDR2 SQIVND, per germline (reference sequence). The CDR3 DNA follows: TGTGCCAGTCGCGCGGGGTGGATTAACTATGGCTACACCTTC. As protein: CASRAGWINYGYTF.

The V call is TRBV7-2, the J call TRBJ2-1; 13 positions agree with TRBD2. CDR1 is SGHTA, CDR2 FQGNSA, per germline. V shed 0 bases, J shed 12 bases, and the junction held 8 bases outside the gene matches. The CDR3 loop spans 16 amino acids. For the CDR3, the DNA is TGTGCCAGCAGCTTAGCACGGACTAGCGGGAGTATGTCGCAGTTCTTC. It is translated as CASSLARTSGSMSQFF.

The chain uses TRBV7-2 and TRBJ1-3, with D unresolved. CDR3 length: 15 amino acids. Germline CDR1 is SGHTA and CDR2 is FQGNSA. Trimming cost V 3 bases and J 0 bases, with 9 bases left between them. CDR3 sequence (DNA): TGTGCCAGCAGCTTGGTCGCAGGCTCTGGAAACACCATATATTTT. Residues: CASSLVAGSGNTIYF.

The chain uses TRBV5-1 and TRBJ2-1; 7 bases fit TRBD2. With 3 bases clipped from V and 6 bases from J, the junction kept 3 bases outside the gene matches. This CDR3 comprises 13 residues. The germline V gene has CDR1 SGHRS and CDR2 YFSETQ. The CDR3 sequence is CASSSLAANEQFF. CDR3 coding DNA: TGCGCCAGCAGCTCCCTAGCGGCCAATGAGCAGTTCTTC.

The V gene is TRBV7-2, the J gene TRBJ1-1; D is uncertain. Germline CDR1 and CDR2: SGHTA and FQGNSA. This CDR3 is 13 amino acids long. Trimming stripped 2 bases from V and 1 base from J, with 5 bases between. CDR3 in DNA: TGTGCCAGCAGCTTACTATGGAACACTGAAGCTTTCTTT. Translation gives CASSLLWNTEAFF.

The chain couples TRBV27 to TRBJ1-5; the D is unclear. CDR3 length: 14 residues. V lost 3 bases to trimming and J lost 6 bases, with 12 bases between them. Germline V gives CDR1 MNHEY, CDR2 SMNVEV (reference sequence). This CDR3 is CASSFRGLGQPQHF. CDR3 sequence (DNA): TGTGCCAGCAGTTTTCGTGGGCTTGGTCAGCCCCAGCATTTT.

The V call is TRBV24-1, the J call TRBJ2-1; TRBD2 might be the D (6 bases). CDR1 and CDR2 (germline): KGHDR, SFDVKD. The germline V and J ends were trimmed by 7 bases and 6 bases, with 12 bases remaining between them. This CDR3 has 13 amino acids. CDR3 sequence: CATRREVGNEQFF. CDR3 bases: TGTGCCACCAGGAGGGAGGTGGGCAATGAGCAGTTCTTC.

The rearrangement joins TRBV5-1 to TRBJ2-1, with D possibly TRBD2 on 5 matching bases. The CDR3 totals 13 residues. V gave up 4 bases and J gave up 4 bases, with 9 bases separating them. Germline V gene data show CDR1 as SGHRS and CDR2 as YFSETQ. In DNA form, the CDR3 reads TGCGCCAGCAGCACCGGGATTTACAATGAGCAGTTCTTC. Its protein product is CASSTGIYNEQFF.

The chain has TRBV5-1 and TRBJ1-2; D ambiguous. Trimming shortened V by 6 bases and J by 2 bases, and 11 bases separated the two germline ends. The germline CDR1 and CDR2 sequences are SGHRS and YFSETQ. The CDR3 extends over 13 amino acids. CDR3 residues: CASKETPNYGYTF. CDR3 coding DNA: TGCGCCAGCAAGGAGACTCCGAACTATGGCTACACCTTC.

This clone was counted a single time. The rearrangement joins TRBV5-1 to TRBJ2-5; TRBD1 agrees at 7 bases. Losses at the gene ends were 4 bases for V and 5 bases for J; bases not matched to a gene: 17. This CDR3 has 17 amino acids. In germline, CDR1 is SGHRS, CDR2 YFSETQ. The CDR3 is CASSQTITGELDETQYF. The CDR3 DNA follows: TGCGCCAGCAGCCAAACAATAACAGGGGAACTAGATGAGACCCAGTACTTC.

The J gene is TRBJ1-5, the V gene TRBV27; 7 bases agree with TRBD1. The trim removed 4 bases at V and 9 bases at J, leaving 3 bases unmatched. This CDR3 has 12 residues. Per germline, CDR1 MNHEY and CDR2 SMNVEV (reference sequence). CDR3 in amino acids: CASSSPGGPQHF. CDR3 nucleotide sequence: TGTGCCAGCAGTTCCCCAGGGGGGCCCCAGCATTTT.

The gene calls are TRBV28 and TRBJ1-1; D is unclear. This CDR3 is built from 14 residues. Germline V lookup: CDR1 MDHEN, CDR2 SYDVKM. Trimming shortened V by 5 bases and J by 5 bases, and 15 bases separated the two germline ends. This CDR3 is CASSLLGVDTEAFF. CDR3 in DNA: TGTGCCAGCAGTCTACTCGGGGTAGATACTGAAGCTTTCTTT.

This chain joins TRBV6-5 and TRBJ2-3, with 10 bases aligning to TRBD2. The germline V gene encodes CDR1 MNHEY and CDR2 SVGAGI. The CDR3 contains 16 residues. V trimming: 2 bases; J trimming: 5 bases; junction bases outside the gene matches: 7. Here the CDR3 DNA reads TGTGCCAGCAGTTACGGTGCTAGCGGGAGACAAGATACGCAGTATTTT. Protein sequence: CASSYGASGRQDTQYF.

This chain joins TRBV2 and TRBJ2-1, with 10 bases fitting TRBD2. After removal of 7 bases from V and 9 bases from J, the junction contained 9 bases not matched to a gene. Germline V gene data show CDR1 as SNHLY and CDR2 as FYNNEI. The CDR3 extends over 14 amino acids. The CDR3 loop is CASKVSGRAGEQFF. DNA for the CDR3: TGTGCCAGCAAGGTCAGCGGGAGGGCAGGTGAGCAGTTCTTC.

The chain combines TRBV3-1 (or the pseudogene TRBV3-2) with TRBJ1-1; 7 positions match TRBD1. The trim removed 2 bases at V and 7 bases at J, leaving 7 bases unmatched. The CDR3 totals 14 residues. Germline CDR1 and CDR2: LGHDT and YNNKEL (reference sequence). The CDR3 loop reads CASSQQGGEGEAFF. CDR3 DNA sequence: TGTGCCAGCAGCCAACAGGGGGGCGAGGGTGAAGCTTTCTTT.

In this sample, this clone turned up once. This chain joins TRBV7-2 and TRBJ2-5, with TRBD1 matching over 11 bases. V lost 2 bases, J lost 5 bases, and 7 bases stayed unmatched. CDR1 is SGHTA, CDR2 FQGNSA, per germline. CDR3 length: 16 amino acids. CDR3 bases: TGTGCCAGCAGCTTAAGCGCGGGACAGGGGGAGGAGACCCAGTACTTC. This gives the protein CASSLSAGQGEETQYF.

CDR3 coding DNA: TGTGCCAGTAGTATAGGGGCAGGAATGAACACTGAAGCTTTCTTT. This translates into CASSIGAGMNTEAFF. The chain carries TRBV19 and TRBJ1-1, with no clear D. Germline V gene sequence: CDR1 LNHDA, CDR2 SQIVND (reference sequence). V lost 1 base and J lost 0, with 9 bases in between. The CDR3 spans 15 residues.

The chain links TRBV11-2 to TRBJ2-1; TRBD2 agrees at 8 bases. Trimming cost V 4 bases and J 14 bases; bases outside gene matches: 7. Germline CDR1 reads SGHAT; CDR2 reads FQNNGV. The CDR3 length is 12 residues. CDR3 residues: CASSSGGPPEFF. The CDR3 region has the DNA TGTGCCAGCAGCTCGGGGGGGCCTCCCGAGTTCTTC.

The gene calls are TRBV19 and TRBJ1-1; 9 positions match TRBD1. The CDR3 length is 15 residues. The junction had 4 bases not matched to a gene; V was cut back by 5 bases and J by 0 bases. The germline V gene encodes CDR1 LNHDA and CDR2 SQIVND (reference sequence). The CDR3 is CASSWTGVMNTEAFF. The CDR3 DNA is TGTGCCAGTAGTTGGACAGGGGTCATGAACACTGAAGCTTTCTTT.